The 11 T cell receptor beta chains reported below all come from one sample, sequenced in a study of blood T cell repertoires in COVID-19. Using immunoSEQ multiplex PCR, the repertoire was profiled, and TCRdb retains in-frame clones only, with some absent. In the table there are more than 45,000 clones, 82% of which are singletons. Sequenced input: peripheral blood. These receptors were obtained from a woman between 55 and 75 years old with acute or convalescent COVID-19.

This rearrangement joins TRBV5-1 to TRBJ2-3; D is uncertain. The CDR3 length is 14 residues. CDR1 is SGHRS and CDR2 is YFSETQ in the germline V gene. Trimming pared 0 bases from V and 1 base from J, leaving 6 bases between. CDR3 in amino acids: CASSLEGGTDTQYF. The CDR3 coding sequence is TGCGCCAGCAGCTTGGAAGGAGGCACAGATACGCAGTATTTT.

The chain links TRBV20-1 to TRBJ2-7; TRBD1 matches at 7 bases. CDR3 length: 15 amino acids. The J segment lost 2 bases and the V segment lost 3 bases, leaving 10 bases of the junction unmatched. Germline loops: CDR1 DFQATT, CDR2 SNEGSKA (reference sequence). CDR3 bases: TGCAGTGCTAGTCGACAGGGCGCCTACACCTACGAGCAGTACTTC. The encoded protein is CSASRQGAYTYEQYF.

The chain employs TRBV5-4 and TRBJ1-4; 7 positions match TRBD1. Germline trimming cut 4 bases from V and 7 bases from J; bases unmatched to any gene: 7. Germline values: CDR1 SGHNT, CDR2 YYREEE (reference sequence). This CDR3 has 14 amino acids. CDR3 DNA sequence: TGTGCCAGCAGCCCGACAGGGCTTAGTGAAAAACTGTTTTTT. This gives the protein CASSPTGLSEKLFF. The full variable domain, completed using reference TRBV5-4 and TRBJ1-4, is ETGVTQSPTHLIKTRGQQVTLRCSSQSGHNTVSWYQQALGQGPQFIFQYYREEENGRGNFPPRFSGLQFPNYSSELNVNALELDDSALYLCASSPTGLSEKLFFGSGTQLSVL.

The CDR3 sequence is CASRDDRRAYEQYF. CDR3 sequence (DNA): TGTGCCAGCAGAGATGACAGGCGAGCCTACGAGCAGTACTTC. The V and J genes are TRBV6-6 and TRBJ2-7; D is possibly TRBD1 (6 bases). CDR1 is MNHNY, CDR2 SVGAGI, per germline (reference sequence). This CDR3 is built from 14 residues. Trimming stripped 6 bases from V and 2 bases from J, with 14 bases between.

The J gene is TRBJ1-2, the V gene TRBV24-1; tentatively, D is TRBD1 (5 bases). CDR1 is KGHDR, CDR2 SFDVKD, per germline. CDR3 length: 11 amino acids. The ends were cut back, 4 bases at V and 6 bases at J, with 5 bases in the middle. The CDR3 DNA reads TGTGCCACCAGTGAAGGGGATGGCTACACCTTC. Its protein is CATSEGDGYTF.

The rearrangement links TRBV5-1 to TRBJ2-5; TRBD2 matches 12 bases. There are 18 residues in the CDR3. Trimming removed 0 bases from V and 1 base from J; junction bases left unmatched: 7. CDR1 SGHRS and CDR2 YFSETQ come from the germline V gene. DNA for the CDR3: TGCGCCAGCAGCTTGGTACTAGCGGGGGGCCCCGGCCAAGAGACCCAGTACTTC. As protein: CASSLVLAGGPGQETQYF.

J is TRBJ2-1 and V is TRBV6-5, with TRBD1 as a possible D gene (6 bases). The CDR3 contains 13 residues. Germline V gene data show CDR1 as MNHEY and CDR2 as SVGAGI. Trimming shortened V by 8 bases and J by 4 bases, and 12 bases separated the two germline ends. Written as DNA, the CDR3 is TGTGCCAGCCGACAGGCAGGGTACAATGAGCAGTTCTTC. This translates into CASRQAGYNEQFF.

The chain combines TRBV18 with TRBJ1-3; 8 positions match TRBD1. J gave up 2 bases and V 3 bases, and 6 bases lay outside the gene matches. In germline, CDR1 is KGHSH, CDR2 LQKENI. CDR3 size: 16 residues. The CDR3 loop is CASSPPDRDPGNTIYF. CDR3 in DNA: TGTGCCAGCTCACCCCCGGACAGGGACCCTGGAAACACCATATATTTT.

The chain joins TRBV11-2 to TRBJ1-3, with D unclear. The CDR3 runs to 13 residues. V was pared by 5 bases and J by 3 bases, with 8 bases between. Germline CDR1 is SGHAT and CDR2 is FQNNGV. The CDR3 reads CASSPPNGNTIYF. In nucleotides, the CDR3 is TGTGCCAGCAGCCCCCCCAATGGAAACACCATATATTTT.

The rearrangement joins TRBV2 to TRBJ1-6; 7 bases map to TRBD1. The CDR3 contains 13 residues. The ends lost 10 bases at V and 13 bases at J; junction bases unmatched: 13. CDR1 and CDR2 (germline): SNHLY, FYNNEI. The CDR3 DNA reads TGTGCCACCCGGGACAGTAGGTCGGGGCCCCTCCACTTT. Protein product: CATRDSRSGPLHF.

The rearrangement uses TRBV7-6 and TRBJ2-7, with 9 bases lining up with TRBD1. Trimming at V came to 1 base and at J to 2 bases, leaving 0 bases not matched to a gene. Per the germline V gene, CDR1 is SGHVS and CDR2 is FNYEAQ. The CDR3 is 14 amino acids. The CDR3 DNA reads TGTGCCAGCAGCTTAGGGACAGGGGCCTACGAGCAGTACTTC. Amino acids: CASSLGTGAYEQYF. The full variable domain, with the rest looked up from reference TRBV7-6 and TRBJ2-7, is GAGVSQSPRYKVTKRGQDVALRCDPISGHVSLYWYRQALGQGPEFLTYFNYEAQQDKSGLPNDRFSAERPEGSISTLTIQRTEQRDSAMYRCASSLGTGAYEQYFGPGTRLTVT.